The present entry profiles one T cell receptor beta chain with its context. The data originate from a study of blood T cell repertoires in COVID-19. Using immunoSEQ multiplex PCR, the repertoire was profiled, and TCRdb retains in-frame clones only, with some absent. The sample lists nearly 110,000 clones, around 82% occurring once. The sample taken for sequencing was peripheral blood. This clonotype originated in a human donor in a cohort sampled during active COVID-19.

CDR3 nucleotide sequence: TGTGCCAGCAGCTCGACAGGGGGGGTGTGGGAAAAACTGTTTTTT. Protein product: CASSSTGGVWEKLFF. The rearrangement links TRBV7-2 to TRBJ1-4, with 9 bases aligning to TRBD1. Unmatched junction bases numbered 8, after V lost 4 bases and J lost 8 bases. Germline-derived CDR1 and CDR2 are SGHTA and FQGNSA. CDR3 length: 15 residues.